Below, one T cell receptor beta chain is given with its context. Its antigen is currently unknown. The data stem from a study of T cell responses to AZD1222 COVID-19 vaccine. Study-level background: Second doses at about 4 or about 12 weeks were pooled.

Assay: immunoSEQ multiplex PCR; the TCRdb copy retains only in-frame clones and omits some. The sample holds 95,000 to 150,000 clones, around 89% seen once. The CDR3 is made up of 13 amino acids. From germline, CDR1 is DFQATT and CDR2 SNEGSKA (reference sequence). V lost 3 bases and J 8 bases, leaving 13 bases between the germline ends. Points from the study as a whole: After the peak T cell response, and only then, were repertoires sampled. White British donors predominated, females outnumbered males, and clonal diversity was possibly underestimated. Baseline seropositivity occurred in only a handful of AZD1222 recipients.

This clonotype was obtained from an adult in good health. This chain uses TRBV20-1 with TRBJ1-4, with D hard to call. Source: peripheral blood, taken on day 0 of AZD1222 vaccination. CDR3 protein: CSASRPGREKLFF. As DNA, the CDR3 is TGCAGTGCTAGTCGTCCCGGCCGGGAAAAACTGTTTTTT.